This TCR beta chain is from a study of response to subunit inactivated influenza vaccine. Study-level results: After each seasonal influenza vaccination, few new T cells are recruited, the authors suggested.

This CDR3 is 14 amino acids long. Trimming removed 5 bases from V and 4 bases from J, with 17 bases in between. Germline V gene sequence: CDR1 DFQATT, CDR2 SNEGSKA (reference sequence). As for this clonotype: Its antigen is not identified.

TCRdb used MiXCR to reprocess the RT-PCR reads, holding one entry per CDR3 protein. The table includes 650,000 to 700,000 distinct CDR3 sequences, about 15% detected once. Sequenced material: PBMCs from blood, taken 12 days after vaccination. This sequence was found in a middle-aged man who received an inactivated influenza vaccine. The V gene is TRBV20-1, the J gene TRBJ1-1; tentative D call: TRBD1 (5 bases). The CDR3 nucleotides are TGCAGTGCTTCTCAGGGAGGGGCGGCCACTGAAGCTTTCTTT. Its protein product is CSASQGGAATEAFF.